This T cell receptor beta chain appears in the sequencing data of a study of T cell repertoires in cytomegalovirus infection. Across the study: Matching HLA type and CMV infection were both indicated by public TCR beta signatures.

Germline CDR1 and CDR2: MDHEN and SYDVKM. The length of the CDR3 is 18 residues. J was trimmed by 9 bases and V by 4 bases; bases with no gene match: 18. TCRdb redid the calling of the reads with MiXCR, one entry per CDR3 protein. Seen here are around 130,000 distinct CDR3 sequences, 8% to 9% observed once, and the top ten hold around 10%. The receptor's source is a human donor in good health (CMV status not recorded). Some clones in this sample may be carry-over from other donors' samples. The V gene is TRBV28, the J gene TRBJ2-1, with 10 bases fitting TRBD2. Sequenced material: PBMCs. The CDR3 DNA is TGTGCCAGCAGTTCCCAGTCGGTAGCGGGGGGTCTATTCGGTGAGCAGTTCTTC. Amino acids: CASSSQSVAGGLFGEQFF. Supplemented by reference TRBV28 and TRBJ2-1, the full variable domain reads DVKVTQSSRYLVKRTGEKVFLECVQDMDHENMFWYRQDPGLGLRLIYFSYDVKMKEKGDIPEGYSVSREKKERFSLILESASTNQTSMYLCASSSQSVAGGLFGEQFFGPGTRLTVL.